Following are 5 T cell receptor beta chains from one sample sequenced in a study of T cell changes during pregnancy in multiple sclerosis (dated by TCRdb to about 2019). Preparation of the library involved the immunoSEQ multiplex PCR assay. TCRdb obtained this table from immuneACCESS and retained in-frame rearrangements with V and J assigned. These tables miss some clones; where compared with another copy, unresolved V genes account for less than half of the shortfall, and the remainder is unexplained. A total of about 75,000 clones appear in this sample, roughly 90% of them only once. In total, the top ten clones hold 0.9% of the sample. Sequences were derived from peripheral blood, sampled in the first trimester of pregnancy. These receptors were obtained from a female donor in good health, enrolled as a control in a pregnancy study.

The rearrangement links TRBV4-3 to TRBJ2-1; 10 nucleotides agree with TRBD1. The CDR3 spans 17 residues. The V gene's germline CDR1 is LGHNA and CDR2 YSLEER. The trim removed 0 bases at V and 9 bases at J, leaving 11 bases unmatched. In nucleotides, the CDR3 is TGCGCCAGCAGCCAAGATAAGGCGGGACAGGGGATTAGTGAGCAGTTCTTC. This sequence encodes CASSQDKAGQGISEQFF.

V gene TRBV11-2 combines with J gene TRBJ1-1; D perhaps matches TRBD1 (6 bases). Trimming removed 5 bases at V and 1 base at J, with 11 bases between. CDR1 SGHAT and CDR2 FQNNGV come from the germline V gene. This CDR3 is built from 14 residues. CDR3 region: CASSPLGQNTEAFF. CDR3 DNA sequence: TGTGCCAGCAGCCCGTTGGGACAGAACACTGAAGCTTTCTTT.

This chain joins TRBV5-4 and TRBJ2-7; 8 bases are shared with TRBD1. Trimming removed 2 bases from V and 3 bases from J; junction bases left unmatched: 4. Per germline, CDR1 SGHNT and CDR2 YYREEE (reference sequence). The CDR3 runs to 14 residues. The CDR3 sequence is CASSFTGGSYEQYF. For the CDR3, the DNA is TGTGCCAGCAGCTTCACAGGGGGGAGCTACGAGCAGTACTTC.

The table lists this clone with a count of one. The chain joins TRBV5-4 to TRBJ1-1; a possible D gene is TRBD1 (5 bases). The CDR3 totals 14 residues. The V and J ends lost 0 bases and 5 bases respectively, with 11 bases between them. CDR1 is SGHNT, CDR2 YYREEE, per germline (reference sequence). This CDR3 is CASSLAAGGTEAFF. DNA for the CDR3: TGTGCCAGCAGCTTGGCCGCGGGGGGAACTGAAGCTTTCTTT.

The J gene is TRBJ1-1, the V gene TRBV18, with 7 nucleotides matching TRBD1. The junction had 8 bases not matched to a gene; V was cut back by 3 bases and J by 4 bases. The CDR3 consists of 15 residues. Germline V CDR1 and CDR2: KGHSH, LQKENI. The CDR3: CASSPRQGSATEAFF. CDR3 in DNA: TGTGCCAGCTCACCCAGACAGGGATCGGCCACTGAAGCTTTCTTT.